The 25 T cell receptor beta chains below come from one sample, sequenced in a study of OX40 agonist ivuxolimab in advanced cancers. Measured with immunoSEQ multiplex PCR; TCRdb has only the in-frame clones, and not every one. This table has more than 45,000 clones, over 80% appearing once. Sequencing was performed on CD4+ or CD8+ T cells sorted from blood, taken in a trial of the OX40 agonist ivuxolimab. These receptors all stem from an adult with an advanced solid tumor such as melanoma, head and neck, liver or kidney cancer.

The J gene is TRBJ2-7, the V gene TRBV6-5; the match to TRBD1 covers 9 bases. Germline V gene lookup returns CDR1 MNHEY and CDR2 SVGAGI. The CDR3 totals 14 residues. V dropped 8 bases and J dropped 7; count of bases not matched to a gene: 12. The CDR3 DNA is TGTGCCAGCCGGACCCAACAGGGGGCTGGAGAGCAGTACTTC. This gives the protein CASRTQQGAGEQYF.

This clone has more than one count but fewer than ten. This rearrangement joins TRBV7-8 to TRBJ2-5, with 10 bases lining up with TRBD2. The CDR3 covers 17 residues. With 1 base clipped from V and 4 bases from J, the junction kept 9 bases outside the gene matches. CDR1 is SGHVS and CDR2 is FQNEAQ in the germline V gene. In DNA, the CDR3 is TGTGCCAGCAGCTTAGGTCCTAGCGGGAGTGGAGGAGAGACCCAGTACTTC. This translates into CASSLGPSGSGGETQYF. The entire variable domain, with the rest obtained from reference TRBV7-8 and TRBJ2-5, is as follows: GAGVSQSPRYKVAKRGQDVALRCDPISGHVSLFWYQQALGQGPEFLTYFQNEAQLDKSGLPSDRFFAERPEGSVSTLKIQRTQQEDSAVYLCASSLGPSGSGGETQYFGPGTRLLVL.

This clone is medium-sized by share. J is TRBJ1-2 and V is TRBV28; weak D call: TRBD1 (6 bases). This CDR3 has 12 amino acids. Germline V gene sequence: CDR1 MDHEN, CDR2 SYDVKM. The V gene lost 7 bases and the J gene lost 4 bases, with 10 bases spanning the gap. The CDR3 DNA follows: TGTGCCAGCAATGGACAGACCTATGGCTACACCTTC. As protein: CASNGQTYGYTF.

This chain's CDR3 is CASSLPSGTTDTQYF. As DNA, the CDR3 is TGCGCCAGCAGCTTGCCTAGCGGGACTACAGATACGCAGTATTTT. The chain combines TRBV5-1 with TRBJ2-3, with 9 bases aligning to TRBD2. Germline V gives CDR1 SGHRS, CDR2 YFSETQ. This CDR3 has 15 residues. Trimming took 1 base from V and 3 from J; bases not matched to a gene: 3.

The genes are TRBV11-3 and TRBJ2-3; 15 nucleotides agree with TRBD2. The CDR3 contains 16 residues. Unmatched junction bases numbered 3, after V lost 2 bases and J lost 6 bases. CDR1 and CDR2 from the germline V gene are SGHNT and YENEEA. The CDR3 spells CASSLQGLAGGDTQYF. CDR3 DNA: TGTGCCAGCAGCTTACAGGGACTAGCGGGAGGTGATACGCAGTATTTT.

V usage is TRBV7-8 and J usage is TRBJ1-4; D unresolved. There are 16 residues in the CDR3. Germline V lookup: CDR1 SGHVS, CDR2 FQNEAQ. Deletions cut 4 bases from V and 7 bases from J, with 19 bases between. This chain's CDR3 is CASSSPGRERSEKLFF. CDR3 coding DNA: TGTGCCAGCAGCTCCCCCGGCCGGGAGAGGAGTGAAAAACTGTTTTTT.

V usage is TRBV14 and J usage is TRBJ2-1; 7 nucleotides agree with TRBD2. The germline gives CDR1 SGHDN, CDR2 FVKESK. Trimming cost V 4 bases and J 6 bases; bases outside gene matches: 6. CDR3 length: 14 residues. Written as DNA, the CDR3 is TGTGCCAGCAGCCCAACAAGGACTAGCAATGAGCAGTTCTTC. This translates into CASSPTRTSNEQFF.

This clone is medium-sized by share. The chain couples TRBV28 to TRBJ1-1; D is unresolved. The CDR3 extends over 12 amino acids. Germline loops: CDR1 MDHEN, CDR2 SYDVKM. V was clipped by 8 bases and J by 1 base, with 8 bases between them. The CDR3 reads CASHTQNTEAFF. In DNA form, the CDR3 reads TGTGCCAGCCATACACAGAACACTGAAGCTTTCTTT.

The rearrangement joins TRBV19 to TRBJ2-7, with TRBD2 as a possible D gene (7 bases). Germline CDR1 and CDR2: LNHDA and SQIVND (reference sequence). Deletions cut 1 base from V and 2 bases from J, with 12 bases between. The CDR3 consists of 15 residues. CDR3 residues: CASSIAGGLPYEQYF. In DNA, the CDR3 is TGTGCCAGTAGTATAGCCGGGGGGCTTCCCTACGAGCAGTACTTC.

The chain recombines TRBV23-1 with TRBJ2-7; 7 bases map to TRBD2. TRBV23-1 is designated an ORF whose function remains uncertain. Unmatched junction bases numbered 9, after V lost 7 bases and J lost 6 bases. CDR3 size: 13 residues. CDR3 DNA: TGCGCCAGCAATCCACCGTGGGGGGGCGAGCAGTACTTC. It encodes CASNPPWGGEQYF.

This chain links TRBV6-1 with TRBJ2-7; tentatively, D is TRBD2 (6 bases). V lost 4 bases and J lost 3, with 13 bases in between. Per germline, CDR1 MNHNS and CDR2 SASEGT. CDR3 length equals 14 residues. The chain's CDR3 is CASSGGLFRYEQYF. The DNA for the CDR3 is TGTGCCAGCAGTGGAGGACTATTCCGCTACGAGCAGTACTTC.

The V call is TRBV7-3, the J call TRBJ2-2; D is unclear. The V gene's germline CDR1 is SGHTA and CDR2 FQGTGA. This CDR3 comprises 13 residues. Trimming pared 5 bases from V and 5 bases from J, leaving 9 bases between. The CDR3 bases are TGTGCCAGCAGCGCGCAAACGACCGGGGAGCTGTTTTTT. Amino acids: CASSAQTTGELFF.

V gene TRBV4-2 combines with J gene TRBJ2-2, with D possibly matching TRBD1 (6 bases). In germline, CDR1 is LGHNA, CDR2 YNFKEQ. The V gene lost 0 bases and the J gene lost 5 bases, with 10 bases spanning the gap. The length of the CDR3 is 15 residues. In nucleotides, the CDR3 is TGTGCCAGCAGCCAAGACAGGGGTGGGACCGGGGAGCTGTTTTTT. Translation: CASSQDRGGTGELFF.

The CDR3 DNA is TGCAGTGCTCGATGGGAGACCCAGTACTTC. It specifies CSARWETQYF. The rearrangement uses TRBV20-1 and TRBJ2-5; D unresolved. Germline loops: CDR1 DFQATT, CDR2 SNEGSKA (reference sequence). CDR3 length: 10 amino acids. Trimming shortened V by 5 bases and J by 5 bases, and 6 bases separated the two germline ends.

The rearrangement links TRBV19 to TRBJ2-7, with D possibly TRBD2 on 5 matching bases. Germline CDR1 and CDR2: LNHDA and SQIVND (reference sequence). Trimming removed 10 bases from V and 5 bases from J, with 15 bases in between. The CDR3 consists of 12 residues. The CDR3: CATRTGGDEQYF. Here the CDR3 DNA reads TGTGCCACCCGGACTGGTGGTGACGAGCAGTACTTC.

This chain joins TRBV5-1 and TRBJ2-7; TRBD2 agrees at 12 bases. With V trimmed by 0 bases and J by 6 bases, 1 base remained unmatched. Germline values: CDR1 SGHRS, CDR2 YFSETQ. CDR3 length equals 14 residues. The DNA for the CDR3 is TGCGCCAGCAGCTTGGGGACTAGCGGGACCGAGCAGTACTTC. This encodes CASSLGTSGTEQYF.

The rearrangement uses TRBV2 and TRBJ2-6; D is uncertain. The germline gives CDR1 SNHLY, CDR2 FYNNEI. The CDR3 is made up of 14 amino acids. With 1 base removed from V and 0 bases from J, the gap between germline ends came to 1 base. The CDR3 loop is CASSEVSGANVLTF. The CDR3, as DNA: TGTGCCAGCAGTGAAGTCTCTGGGGCCAACGTCCTGACTTTC.

The sample holds one count of this clone. This chain uses TRBV30 with TRBJ1-2; TRBD1 agrees at 10 bases. This CDR3 has 15 residues. V shed 3 bases and J 4 bases; nucleotides not matched to a gene: 8. Germline V gene data show CDR1 as GTSNPN and CDR2 as SVGIG (reference sequence). This chain's CDR3 is CAWRGQGTLGYGYTF. The CDR3, as DNA: TGTGCCTGGAGGGGACAGGGGACCCTCGGCTATGGCTACACCTTC.

This chain links TRBV7-3 with TRBJ2-6; D gene ambiguous. The germline gives CDR1 SGHTA, CDR2 FQGTGA. This CDR3 spans 14 amino acids. V was trimmed by 5 bases and J by 2 bases, leaving 7 bases between them. This chain's CDR3 is CASSPGPGANVLTF. CDR3 in DNA: TGTGCCAGCAGCCCTGGACCTGGGGCCAACGTCCTGACTTTC.

V and J are TRBV5-4 and TRBJ1-5; D might be TRBD1 (5 bases). Germline assignment: CDR1 SGHNT and CDR2 YYREEE (reference sequence). This CDR3 is built from 14 residues. The V gene lost 2 bases and the J gene lost 6 bases, with 12 bases spanning the gap. The CDR3: CASSFGGAAQPQHF. The CDR3 DNA follows: TGTGCCAGCAGCTTCGGAGGGGCGGCTCAGCCCCAGCATTTT.

This rearrangement joins TRBV25-1 to TRBJ2-7; the D is unclear. The length of the CDR3 is 12 residues. Germline lookup yields CDR1 MGHDK and CDR2 SYGVNS. V was trimmed by 6 bases and J by 2 bases, leaving 8 bases between them. The CDR3: CASSENTYEQYF. CDR3 sequence (DNA): TGTGCCAGCAGCGAGAATACCTACGAGCAGTACTTC.

V is TRBV18 and J is TRBJ2-7; D is unclear. V was clipped by 6 bases and J by 3 bases, with 12 bases between them. The V gene's germline CDR1 is KGHSH and CDR2 LQKENI. The CDR3 length is 13 residues. The CDR3 loop is CASSESQVYEQYF. DNA of the CDR3: TGTGCCAGCTCTGAGAGTCAGGTCTACGAGCAGTACTTC. The full variable domain, its missing parts supplied by reference TRBV18 and TRBJ2-7, is NAGVMQNPRHLVRRRGQEARLRCSPMKGHSHVYWYRQLPEEGLKFMVYLQKENIIDESGMPKERFSAEFPKEGPSILRIQQVVRGDSAAYFCASSESQVYEQYFGPGTRLTVT.

J is TRBJ1-3 and V is TRBV5-4; D unclear. V lost 0 bases to trimming and J lost 3 bases, with 7 bases between them. The germline V gene has CDR1 SGHNT and CDR2 YYREEE (reference sequence). This CDR3 comprises 14 residues. CDR3 nucleotides: TGTGCCAGCAGCTTGGGAGGAGGTGGAAACACCATATATTTT. Translated: CASSLGGGGNTIYF.

The chain has TRBV18 and TRBJ2-7; the D is unclear. CDR1 and CDR2 (germline): KGHSH, LQKENI. This CDR3 has 13 residues. V dropped 5 bases and J dropped 1 base, with 9 bases sitting between them. CDR3 DNA: TGTGCCAGCTCATCGACCGGATCCTACGAGCAGTACTTC. Its translation is CASSSTGSYEQYF.

This chain uses TRBV30 with TRBJ1-3; D ambiguous. Per the germline V gene, CDR1 is GTSNPN and CDR2 is SVGIG (reference sequence). V was shortened by 3 bases and J by 0 bases, with 6 bases between the two germline ends. This CDR3 comprises 13 residues. The CDR3 reads CAWSGSSGNTIYF. The DNA of the CDR3 is TGTGCCTGGAGCGGTAGCTCTGGAAACACCATATATTTT. Using reference TRBV30 and TRBJ1-3 for the parts outside the CDR3, the full variable domain is SQTIHQWPATLVQPVGSPLSLECTVEGTSNPNLYWYRQAAGRGLQLLFYSVGIGQISSEVPQNLSASRPQDRQFILSSKKLLLSDSGFYLCAWSGSSGNTIYFGEGSWLTVV.